The sequence of this T cell receptor beta chain was determined in a study of T cells after yellow fever vaccination. As for the study in general: Researchers used SMART-Seq v4 Ultra Low Input to prepare fractions that had low cell numbers.

This clonotype occurred a few times. Its antigen is unidentified. TCR cDNA, made by 5'RACE template switching, carried an added universal primer site and UMIs. Each CDR3 protein gets one entry after TCRdb re-called the 5' RACE reads with MiXCR. The profile shows 300,000 to 350,000 distinct CDR3 sequences, roughly 7.5% of them singletons. Study findings and constraints: Most clones from primary vaccination were detected again post-booster (just under 97% CD4, 88% CD8). Peaking on day 5 versus 15, the secondary response was faster but weaker.

V lost 0 bases, J lost 10 bases, and 10 bases lay in between. The CDR3 extends over 13 amino acids. The germline V gene has CDR1 LNHNV and CDR2 YYDKDF (reference sequence). Here the sequenced sample was PBMCs, taken roughly 45 days after the first yellow fever vaccination. The V gene is TRBV15, the J gene TRBJ2-1; perhaps TRBD2 as D (6 bases). This TCR came from a man younger than 35 who received the YFV17D yellow fever vaccine. The CDR3 sequence is CATSREVGREQFF. Here the CDR3 DNA reads TGTGCCACCAGCAGAGAGGTAGGGAGGGAGCAGTTCTTC.